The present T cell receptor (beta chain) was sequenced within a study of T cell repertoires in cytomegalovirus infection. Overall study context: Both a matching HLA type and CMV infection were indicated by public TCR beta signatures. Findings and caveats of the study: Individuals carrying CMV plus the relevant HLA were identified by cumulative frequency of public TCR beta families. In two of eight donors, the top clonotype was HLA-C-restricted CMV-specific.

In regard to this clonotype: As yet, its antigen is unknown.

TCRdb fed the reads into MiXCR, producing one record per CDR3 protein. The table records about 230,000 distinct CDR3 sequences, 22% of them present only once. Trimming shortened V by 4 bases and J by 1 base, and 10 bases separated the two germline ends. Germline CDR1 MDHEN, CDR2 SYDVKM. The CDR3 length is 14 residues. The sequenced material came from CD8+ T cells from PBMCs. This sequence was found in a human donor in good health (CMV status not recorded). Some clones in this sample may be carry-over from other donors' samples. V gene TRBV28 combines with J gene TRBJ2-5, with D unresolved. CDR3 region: CASSSRRSQETQYF. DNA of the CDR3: TGTGCCAGCAGTTCCAGACGGAGCCAAGAGACCCAGTACTTC.